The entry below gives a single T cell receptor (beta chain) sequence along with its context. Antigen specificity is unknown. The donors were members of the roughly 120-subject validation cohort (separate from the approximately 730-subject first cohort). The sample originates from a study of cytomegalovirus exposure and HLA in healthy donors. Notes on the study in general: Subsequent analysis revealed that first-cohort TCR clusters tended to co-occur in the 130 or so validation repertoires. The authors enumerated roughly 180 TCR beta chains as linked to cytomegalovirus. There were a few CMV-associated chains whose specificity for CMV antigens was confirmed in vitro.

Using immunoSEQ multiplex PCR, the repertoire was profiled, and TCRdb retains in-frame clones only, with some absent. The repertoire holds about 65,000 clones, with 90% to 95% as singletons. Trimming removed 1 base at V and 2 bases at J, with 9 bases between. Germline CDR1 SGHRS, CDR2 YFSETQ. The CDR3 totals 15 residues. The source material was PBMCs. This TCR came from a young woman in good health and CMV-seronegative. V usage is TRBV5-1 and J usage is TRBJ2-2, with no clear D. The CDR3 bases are TGCGCCAGCAGCTTGATGATCAGTAACACCGGGGAGCTGTTTTTT. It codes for CASSLMISNTGELFF.